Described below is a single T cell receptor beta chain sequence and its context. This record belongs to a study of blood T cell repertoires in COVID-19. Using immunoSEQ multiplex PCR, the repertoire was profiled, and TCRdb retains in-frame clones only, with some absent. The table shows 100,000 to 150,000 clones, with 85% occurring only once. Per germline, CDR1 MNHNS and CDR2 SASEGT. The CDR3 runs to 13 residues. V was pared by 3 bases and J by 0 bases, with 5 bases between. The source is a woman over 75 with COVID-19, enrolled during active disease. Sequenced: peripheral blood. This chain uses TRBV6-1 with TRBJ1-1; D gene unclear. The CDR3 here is CASSDRMNTEAFF. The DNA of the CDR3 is TGTGCCAGCAGTGACAGGATGAACACTGAAGCTTTCTTT.